This entry describes one T cell receptor beta chain. As originally analysed: It was from reference gene primer amplification that nucleated cell counts were estimated. Generated by immunoSEQ multiplex PCR, the TCRdb table keeps only in-frame clones and is missing some. V, J and clone size derive from that table, while D and trimming were established from the DNA sequence. Here the sample spans roughly 200,000 clones, roughly 86% being singletons. These data come from a study of blood T cell repertoires in COVID-19. For the study at large: Samples representing acute and convalescent COVID-19 were sourced from the United States, Italy and Spain. The cDNA or gDNA used as material had been derived from T cells, B-cell-depleted T cells, or PBMCs.

The source of this sequence is a man between 18 and 29 years old with active or convalescent COVID-19. Material: peripheral blood.

The CDR3 spells CASSSRGSSYEQYF. DNA of the CDR3: TGTGCCAGCAGCTCAAGGGGGAGTTCCTACGAGCAGTACTTC. The chain links TRBV7-9 to TRBJ2-7; D is perhaps TRBD1 (6 bases). The V gene's germline CDR1 is SEHNR and CDR2 FQNEAQ (reference sequence). Trimming stripped 4 bases from V and 1 base from J, with 11 bases between. There are 14 residues in the CDR3. Combining the CDR3 with reference TRBV7-9 and TRBJ2-7 gives the whole variable domain DTGVSQNPRHKITKRGQNVTFRCDPISEHNRLYWYRQTLGQGPEFLTYFQNEAQLEKSRLLSDRFSAERPKGSFSTLEIQRTEQGDSAMYLCASSSRGSSYEQYFGPGTRLTVT.